This T cell receptor beta chain derives from a study of blood T cell repertoires in COVID-19. Overall study context: Nucleic acid was either cDNA or gDNA, and it came from T cells, B-cell-depleted T cells, or PBMCs.

Participants spanned ages about 18 to 90 years and resided in 20 to 30 US areas. Methods used by the authors: The authors estimated nucleated cell counts from reference gene primer amplification. Only in-frame clones appear in the TCRdb table, and some are missing; sequencing was by immunoSEQ multiplex PCR. D and trimming come from the DNA, and the V and J calls and clone size come from that table. The table lists 400,000 to 550,000 clones, about 85% of them singletons. This TCR was sampled from a woman younger than 35 with acute COVID-19. The specimen sequenced was PBMCs or T cells enriched from blood (not recorded which).

CDR3 region: CASSKDRGLYNSPLHF. The CDR3 DNA is TGTGCCAGCAGCAAGGACAGGGGCCTCTATAATTCACCCCTCCACTTT. The gene calls are TRBV5-8 and TRBJ1-6; 9 nucleotides align to TRBD1. The V gene end was trimmed by 4 bases and the J gene end by 3 bases; junction bases not matched to a gene: 5. Germline CDR1 SGHTS, CDR2 YDEGEE. The length of the CDR3 is 16 residues.